A selection of T cell receptor beta chains follows, all from one sample in a study of control samples from healthy donors and cancer patients. Clones were sequenced by immunoSEQ multiplex PCR, and TCRdb holds only the in-frame ones, with some missing. The sample includes approximately 89,000 clones, about 87% of them seen just once. Sequencing was done on a sample of blood. These receptors were taken from a man aged 45 to 65 in good health. The CDR3 runs from the conserved cysteine through the conserved F or W.

CDR3aa | v_gene | len
CASSLWGQGVSGYTF | TRBV28 | 15
CASSSGDSGNTIYF | TRBV5-1 | 14
CASSQGGASYNEQFF | TRBV4-1 | 15
CASSHYGSPLHF | TRBV9 | 12
CASSYRNSYNEQFF | TRBV27 | 14
CASGAGTSGSGTQYF | TRBV11-3 | 15
CASSLTQGGEKLFF | TRBV7-6 | 14
CASRPTGLLNTEAFF | TRBV19 | 15
CASKDRLVGFEQYF | TRBV2 | 14
CASSVQGDADTQYF | TRBV5-4 | 14
CASTWGGDEQFF | TRBV5-6 | 12
CASSGPGQGAKNYNEQFF | TRBV9 | 18
CASSVSGGPGEQFF | TRBV10-1 | 14
CASSPGPDTQYF | TRBV5-4 | 12
CASSFRPGGDQPQHF | TRBV5-1 | 15
CAIRPQGQGPEAFF | TRBV10-3 | 14
CASGPRNSYAGANVLTF | TRBV12-5 | 17
CASGRGRGETQYF | TRBV19 | 13
CASRGAGGYGYTF | TRBV12-3/TRBV12-4 | 13
CSADTGFDEAFF | TRBV29-1 | 12
CSVERRDQETQYF | TRBV29-1 | 13
CASSYQITNSPLHF | TRBV6-2/TRBV6-3 | 14
CASSQDVGGYGYTF | TRBV4-2 | 14
CATSDRRVIWSETQYF | TRBV24-1 | 16
CASKLEGNYGYTF | TRBV28 | 13
CASREGLSQPQHF | TRBV5-1 | 13
CASSSGVGLGALTDTQYF | TRBV19 | 18
CASSLTSGTVFYGYTF | TRBV5-1 | 16
CATRTSGDYNEQFF | TRBV15 | 14
CASRPPSSGNTIYF | TRBV6-5 | 14
CASSQGLGSGELFF | TRBV4-2 | 14
CASSITGGASYEQYF | TRBV19 | 15
CAWSTGSNTEAFF | TRBV30 | 13
CASSQLAGNYNEQFF | TRBV4-3 | 15
CASSPDRKIRNYGYTF | TRBV19 | 16
CATLTGRTEAFF | TRBV2 | 12
CASSCLGVKNTEAFF | TRBV21-1 | 15
CASSSHRRNGAAATNEKLFF | TRBV5-1 | 20
CASSLVGTEAFF | TRBV12-3/TRBV12-4 | 12
CASSQDPGGKQFF | TRBV4-3 | 13
CASSQHNQQSNYGYTF | TRBV3-1/TRBV3-2 | 16
CASSFNTGEPFDGYTF | TRBV5-6 | 16
CASSQTGALRGYTF | TRBV4-1 | 14
CASSLDRFQPQHF | TRBV18 | 13
CASSLRGTVYGYGYTF | TRBV28 | 16
CASSQDGARGPSNQPQHF | TRBV3-1/TRBV3-2 | 18